The TCR beta chain described here comes from a study of cytomegalovirus exposure and HLA in healthy donors. The PCR used 60 Vbeta and 13 Jbeta primers. Assay used: immunoSEQ multiplex PCR; TCRdb lists only in-frame clones, some missing. This sample has about 94,000 clones, with around three fifths found just once. V shed 3 bases and J shed 5 bases, with 19 bases lying between them. Looked up from germline, CDR1 is SNHLY and CDR2 is FYNNEI. This CDR3 region has 16 residues. In regard to this clone: The antigen remains unidentified.

Findings and caveats of the study: Immune exposure information available was restricted to CMV serostatus. In a later analysis, at a false discovery rate of 0.05, about 17,000 TCR beta sequences matched HLA alleles. Indistinguishability led to the exclusion of some V segments, TRBV6-2 and TRBV6-3 included. More clonal expansion characterized HLA-associated TCR beta chains than equally common others in a later analysis.

Sample: PBMCs. The rearrangement uses TRBV2 and TRBJ2-5, with D perhaps matching TRBD2 (6 bases). This clonotype originated in a man in his thirties or forties in good health and CMV-seronegative. The CDR3 loop is CASSESGSSDAETQYF. In DNA form, the CDR3 reads TGTGCCAGCAGTGAGAGCGGGTCTAGCGATGCGGAGACCCAGTACTTC.